Following are 28 T cell receptor beta chains from one sample sequenced in a study of T-cell reconstitution after alpha-beta-depleted transplantation in children. A TCRbeta library incorporating unique molecular identifiers was prepared. TCRdb reprocessed the PCR reads with MiXCR, giving one entry per CDR3 protein. The sample shows about 200,000 distinct CDR3 sequences, about 7% of them seen only once. Sample: PBMCs, taken before TCRalphabeta/CD19-depleted stem cell transplant. The source is a boy younger than 10 with acute lymphoblastic leukemia, due to receive a stem cell transplant.

J is TRBJ2-2 and V is TRBV20-1; unclear D gene. The germline V gene has CDR1 DFQATT and CDR2 SNEGSKA (reference sequence). The length of the CDR3 is 14 residues. Trimming took off 3 bases at V and 7 bases at J, with 15 bases between the two ends. The CDR3 is CSASRRNENGELFF. The CDR3 DNA sequence: TGCAGTGCTAGTCGTCGAAATGAGAACGGGGAGCTGTTTTTT.

In its sample, this clonotype was seen many times. This chain joins TRBV5-1 and TRBJ2-1; 10 nucleotides match TRBD2. From germline, CDR1 is SGHRS and CDR2 YFSETQ. Unmatched junction bases numbered 15, after V lost 2 bases and J lost 10 bases. The CDR3 totals 17 residues. The CDR3 nucleotides are TGCGCCAGCAGCTTTGGGGCCGGGACTAGCGTATCTGAGGAGCAGTTCTTC. Amino acid sequence: CASSFGAGTSVSEEQFF.

This clonotype was counted at least ten times. V gene TRBV29-1 combines with J gene TRBJ2-5, with TRBD1 as a possible D gene (5 bases). The CDR3 extends over 15 amino acids. Germline assignment: CDR1 SQVTM and CDR2 ANQGSEA. Deletions cut 1 base from V and 7 bases from J, with 19 bases between. This chain's CDR3 is CSVEGGSTVLRTQYF. CDR3 nucleotides: TGCAGCGTTGAAGGAGGCTCGACAGTTCTTCGGACCCAGTACTTC. Full variable domain (rest looked up from reference TRBV29-1 and TRBJ2-5): SAVISQKPSRDICQRGTSLTIQCQVDSQVTMMFWYRQQPGQSLTLIATANQGSEATYESGFVIDKFPISRPNLTFSTLTVSNMSPEDSSIYLCSVEGGSTVLRTQYFGPGTRLLVL.

In its sample, this clonotype was seen a few times. The gene calls are TRBV7-2 and TRBJ2-2, with TRBD2 matching 10 bases. The V gene end was trimmed by 7 bases and the J gene end by 1 base; junction bases not matched to a gene: 6. The germline V gene encodes CDR1 SGHTA and CDR2 FQGNSA. The CDR3 totals 16 residues. Here the CDR3 DNA reads TGTGCCAGCAACCAACTAGCGGGGAAGAACACCGGGGAGCTGTTTTTT. It specifies CASNQLAGKNTGELFF.

The chain joins TRBV29-1 to TRBJ2-7; D may be TRBD1 (5 bases). Trimming left V 3 bases short and J 2 bases short, with 14 bases between. CDR3 length: 14 amino acids. Germline V gene lookup returns CDR1 SQVTM and CDR2 ANQGSEA. CDR3 in DNA: TGCAGCGTTGATTCAGGGAAGGGGACCTACGAGCAGTACTTC. As protein: CSVDSGKGTYEQYF.

There are many counts of this clonotype. The chain couples TRBV5-1 to TRBJ2-1; the D gene could be TRBD1 or TRBD2 (5 bases each). Germline V gives CDR1 SGHRS, CDR2 YFSETQ. V lost 9 bases and J 7 bases, leaving 20 bases between the germline ends. The CDR3 is 14 amino acids. In DNA form, the CDR3 reads TGCGCCACCCGGGACCGGGACGGAAAAAATGAGCAGTTCTTC. It translates to CATRDRDGKNEQFF.

This clonotype was observed at least ten times. The chain combines TRBV15 with TRBJ2-7; TRBD1 matches 8 bases. Germline-derived CDR1 and CDR2 are LNHNV and YYDKDF (reference sequence). V lost 0 bases and J lost 3; bases outside the gene matches: 1. The CDR3 loop spans 14 amino acids. The CDR3 protein is CATSRDRGLYEQYF. The CDR3 nucleotides are TGTGCCACCAGCAGAGACAGGGGGCTCTACGAGCAGTACTTC.

This clonotype was found once. The J gene is TRBJ1-5, the V gene TRBV28, with D possibly TRBD1 on 6 matching bases. Trimming removed 6 bases at V and 4 bases at J, with 19 bases between. The CDR3 runs to 16 residues. Germline V gene data show CDR1 as MDHEN and CDR2 as SYDVKM. The CDR3 bases are TGTGCCAGCAGCCCCCACCTGGGGGCCGTTAATCAGCCCCAGCATTTT. Translated, it gives CASSPHLGAVNQPQHF. Full variable domain (missing parts from reference TRBV28 and TRBJ1-5): DVKVTQSSRYLVKRTGEKVFLECVQDMDHENMFWYRQDPGLGLRLIYFSYDVKMKEKGDIPEGYSVSREKKERFSLILESASTNQTSMYLCASSPHLGAVNQPQHFGDGTRLSIL.

This clonotype has only a few counts. The genes are TRBV20-1 and TRBJ2-2; D unclear. The CDR3 spans 16 residues. The germline V gene encodes CDR1 DFQATT and CDR2 SNEGSKA (reference sequence). V lost 3 bases to trimming and J lost 0 bases, with 14 bases between them. The CDR3 reads CSARGFAESNTGELFF. The CDR3 DNA sequence: TGCAGTGCTAGGGGGTTCGCCGAGTCGAACACCGGGGAGCTGTTTTTT.

This clonotype was detected many times. The chain recombines TRBV7-8 with TRBJ2-5, with 10 bases fitting TRBD2. Trimming took 4 bases from V and 5 from J; bases not matched to a gene: 7. CDR3 length equals 15 residues. CDR1 is SGHVS, CDR2 FQNEAQ, per germline. The CDR3 bases are TGTGCCAGCAGCTCGTTTAGCGGGGGGAGGGAGACCCAGTACTTC. It codes for CASSSFSGGRETQYF.

This clonotype was counted at least ten times. V gene TRBV5-1 combines with J gene TRBJ2-3; the match to TRBD2 covers 7 bases. The V and J ends lost 4 bases and 3 bases, in that order; junction bases with no gene match: 11. The germline gives CDR1 SGHRS, CDR2 YFSETQ. The CDR3 is made up of 16 amino acids. The CDR3 sequence is CASSPSGTPQTDTQYF. The DNA for the CDR3 is TGCGCCAGCAGCCCCAGCGGGACCCCCCAAACAGATACGCAGTATTTT.

This clonotype was observed a handful of times. The J gene is TRBJ1-2, the V gene TRBV6-2 or TRBV6-3, with D possibly matching TRBD1 (6 bases). This CDR3 is built from 14 residues. Trimming took off 7 bases at V and 4 bases at J, with 16 bases between the two ends. Germline V gene sequence: CDR1 MNHEY, CDR2 SVGEGT. This CDR3 reads CASTPRGYSYGYTF. The CDR3 bases are TGTGCCAGCACTCCCAGGGGTTACTCCTATGGCTACACCTTC.

This clonotype appeared many times. The rearrangement uses TRBV12-3 or TRBV12-4 and TRBJ2-7; TRBD1 aligns across 7 bases. The CDR3 runs to 15 residues. Germline trimming cut 5 bases from V and 4 bases from J; bases unmatched to any gene: 11. The CDR3 is CASSPLGGDYYEQYF. The CDR3 DNA reads as TGTGCCAGCAGTCCCTTAGGGGGCGATTATTACGAGCAGTACTTC.

The sample holds many counts of this clonotype. The genes are TRBV15 and TRBJ2-1; perhaps D is TRBD1 or TRBD2 (5 bases each). The CDR3 is 11 residues long. Germline V CDR1 and CDR2: LNHNV, YYDKDF (reference sequence). The V end lost 0 bases, the J end lost 12 bases, and 6 bases lay between the germline ends. CDR3: CATSRDGGQFF. Written as DNA, the CDR3 is TGTGCCACCAGCAGAGATGGGGGGCAGTTCTTC.

Ten or more counts support this clonotype. The chain links TRBV20-1 to TRBJ2-7, with TRBD2 matching over 11 bases. The CDR3 has 16 amino acids. Germline assignment: CDR1 DFQATT and CDR2 SNEGSKA (reference sequence). J gave up 4 bases and V 6 bases, and 14 bases lay outside the gene matches. The CDR3 is CSAPLSGTSGLYEQYF. The CDR3 region has the DNA TGCAGTGCCCCTCTATCCGGGACTAGCGGTTTGTACGAGCAGTACTTC.

This clonotype was recorded a few times. V usage is TRBV7-9 and J usage is TRBJ1-2; D is possibly TRBD1 (6 bases). This CDR3 contains 16 residues. Per germline, CDR1 SEHNR and CDR2 FQNEAQ (reference sequence). Trimming cost V 3 bases and J 1 base, with 15 bases left between them. CDR3 sequence reads: CASSLGGGNGNYGYTF. CDR3 DNA: TGTGCCAGCAGCTTGGGGGGGGGCAACGGTAACTATGGCTACACCTTC.

This clonotype was seen ten or more times. This chain joins TRBV20-1 and TRBJ2-3, with no clear D. The V end was cut by 4 bases, the J end by 7 bases, with 9 bases between. Germline V gene lookup returns CDR1 DFQATT and CDR2 SNEGSKA (reference sequence). CDR3 length: 11 amino acids. The CDR3 nucleotides read TGCAGTGCTATCTTAACCAATACGCAGTATTTT. As protein: CSAILTNTQYF.

This clonotype has just a few counts. This rearrangement joins TRBV7-8 to TRBJ2-5; D is possibly TRBD1 (5 bases). Trimming removed 3 bases at V and 7 bases at J, with 12 bases between. The CDR3 length is 13 residues. Germline lookup yields CDR1 SGHVS and CDR2 FQNEAQ. Written as DNA, the CDR3 is TGTGCCAGCAGCTTCGACAGTCTTCGGACCCAGTACTTC. It encodes CASSFDSLRTQYF.

This chain links TRBV5-1 with TRBJ2-1; the D is unclear. The CDR3 has 13 amino acids. V lost 3 bases to trimming and J lost 6 bases, with 10 bases between them. Per germline, CDR1 SGHRS and CDR2 YFSETQ. CDR3 coding DNA: TGCGCCAGCAGCTATACGGGCCTCAATGAGCAGTTCTTC. Residues: CASSYTGLNEQFF.

Ten or more counts support this clonotype. The rearrangement uses TRBV20-1 and TRBJ2-3; 7 nucleotides align to TRBD2. The ends lost 5 bases at V and 0 bases at J; junction bases unmatched: 11. The V gene's germline CDR1 is DFQATT and CDR2 SNEGSKA (reference sequence). This CDR3 has 16 amino acids. CDR3 bases: TGCAGTGCTGGGCCCCCAAGCGGGACTAGCACAGATACGCAGTATTTT. It codes for CSAGPPSGTSTDTQYF.

The chain recombines TRBV7-2 with TRBJ2-5; D not resolved. The V end lost 1 base, the J end lost 2 bases, and 8 bases lay between the germline ends. From germline, CDR1 is SGHTA and CDR2 FQGNSA. The CDR3 totals 14 residues. This chain's CDR3 is CASSLGSVQETQYF. In DNA form, the CDR3 reads TGTGCCAGCAGCTTAGGGAGCGTACAAGAGACCCAGTACTTC.

This clonotype was seen at least ten times. The chain couples TRBV20-1 to TRBJ2-7; tentative D call: TRBD1 (6 bases). The CDR3 runs to 13 residues. Germline lookup yields CDR1 DFQATT and CDR2 SNEGSKA (reference sequence). Trimming left V 5 bases short and J 4 bases short, with 15 bases between. CDR3 coding DNA: TGCAGTGCTTCAATCCCCCAGGGGTACGAGCAGTACTTC. Translation gives CSASIPQGYEQYF.

This chain links TRBV3-1 with TRBJ2-7, with TRBD1 matching over 7 bases. From germline, CDR1 is LGHDT and CDR2 YNNKEL (reference sequence). Germline trimming cut 4 bases from V and 3 bases from J; bases unmatched to any gene: 6. This CDR3 region has 14 residues. The DNA of the CDR3 is TGTGCCAGCAGCCCGGGACAGAGACGCTACGAGCAGTACTTC. Encoded protein: CASSPGQRRYEQYF.

This clonotype occurred many times. This chain uses TRBV12-3 or TRBV12-4 with TRBJ2-2; 7 bases fit TRBD1. The CDR3 covers 14 residues. Germline trimming cut 7 bases from V and 2 bases from J; bases unmatched to any gene: 4. The CDR3 coding sequence is TGTGCCAGCACCAGACAGGGAAACACCGGGGAGCTGTTTTTT. It yields the protein CASTRQGNTGELFF.

This clonotype was seen more than once but under ten times. The genes are TRBV10-3 and TRBJ2-7; D remains ambiguous. Deletions cut 6 bases from V and 3 bases from J, with 9 bases between. The CDR3 is 12 amino acids. Germline V gene lookup returns CDR1 ENHRY and CDR2 SYGVKD. This CDR3 is CAIRQTDYEQYF. In DNA form, the CDR3 reads TGTGCCATCAGACAAACCGACTACGAGCAGTACTTC.

This clonotype was seen ten or more times. The chain links TRBV5-1 to TRBJ2-3, with 7 bases lining up with TRBD2. Germline CDR1 is SGHRS and CDR2 is YFSETQ. After removal of 2 bases from V and 10 bases from J, the junction contained 7 bases not matched to a gene. The CDR3 has 13 amino acids. The CDR3 sequence: CASSFHRSGSQYF. DNA for the CDR3: TGCGCCAGCAGCTTCCATCGTAGCGGGTCGCAGTATTTT.

This clonotype was recorded many times. The V call is TRBV5-8, the J call TRBJ2-1; 16 positions match TRBD2. CDR1 SGHTS and CDR2 YDEGEE come from the germline V gene. The CDR3 consists of 18 residues. The ends lost 3 bases at V and 5 bases at J; junction bases unmatched: 8. The CDR3 nucleotides read TGTGCCAGCAGCTCCGGGACTAGCGGGAGGGGGCTAGACAATGAGCAGTTCTTC. Translating gives CASSSGTSGRGLDNEQFF.

This clonotype was seen repeatedly, ten times or more. This chain joins TRBV7-2 and TRBJ1-5, with D unresolved. Germline CDR1 reads SGHTA; CDR2 reads FQGNSA. Trimming shortened V by 4 bases and J by 8 bases, and 15 bases separated the two germline ends. The CDR3 has 14 amino acids. The CDR3 spells CASSSRTLTEPQHF. CDR3 bases: TGTGCCAGCAGCTCTAGGACGTTGACGGAGCCCCAGCATTTT.